The 25 T cell receptor beta chains below were found in one sample sequenced in a study of cytomegalovirus exposure and HLA in healthy donors. The primer mix had 60 Vbeta and 13 Jbeta primers. The method was immunoSEQ multiplex PCR; TCRdb's version includes in-frame clones alone and lacks a portion of them. The table includes 140,000 to 150,000 clones, about 80% detected once. The specimen sequenced was PBMCs. All receptors come from a middle-aged man in good health and CMV-seronegative.

The chain couples TRBV11-3 to TRBJ2-1; TRBD1 is a possible D gene (6 bases). CDR1 is SGHNT and CDR2 is YENEEA in the germline V gene. CDR3 length equals 15 residues. V lost 0 bases and J lost 5, with 11 bases in between. The CDR3 reads CASSLEGAPNNEQFF. CDR3 coding DNA: TGTGCCAGCAGCTTAGAGGGGGCCCCGAACAATGAGCAGTTCTTC. The complete variable domain, with remaining parts taken from reference TRBV11-3 and TRBJ2-1, reads EAGVVQSPRYKIIEKKQPVAFWCNPISGHNTLYWYLQNLGQGPELLIRYENEEAVDDSQLPKDRFSAERLKGVDSTLKIQPAELGDSAVYLCASSLEGAPNNEQFFGPGTRLTVL.

The chain joins TRBV7-6 to TRBJ1-5; TRBD1 might be the D (5 bases). Germline-derived CDR1 and CDR2 are SGHVS and FNYEAQ. This CDR3 comprises 16 residues. V was shortened by 1 base and J by 5 bases, with 15 bases between the two germline ends. CDR3 region: CASSLGQGLSDQPQHF. Written as DNA, the CDR3 is TGTGCCAGCAGCTTAGGCCAGGGACTGAGCGATCAGCCCCAGCATTTT. The full variable domain, with the rest looked up from reference TRBV7-6 and TRBJ1-5, is GAGVSQSPRYKVTKRGQDVALRCDPISGHVSLYWYRQALGQGPEFLTYFNYEAQQDKSGLPNDRFSAERPEGSISTLTIQRTEQRDSAMYRCASSLGQGLSDQPQHFGDGTRLSIL.

This sequence joins TRBV21-1 and TRBJ2-7; the DNA was not compared with TRBD2, the D call given in the table. TRBV21-1 is listed as a pseudogene. CDR3 length: 12 amino acids. The CDR3 coding sequence is TGTGCCAGCAGCCAAATAGGAGGCGAGCAGTACTTC. Amino acids: CASSQIGGEQYF.

For this clone: One end of the junction fails to match germline, which may point to a read error. The chain combines TRBV20-1 with TRBJ1-2, with a weak D call TRBD1 (6 bases). This CDR3 contains 10 residues. Germline CDR1 reads DFQATT; CDR2 reads SNEGSKA (reference sequence). CDR3 sequence reads: CSAHEDSYSF. CDR3 nucleotide sequence: TGCAGTGCCCACGAGGACAGCTACTCCTTC.

The gene calls are TRBV2 and TRBJ2-1; tentative D call: TRBD2 (5 bases). The CDR3 is 17 residues long. CDR1 and CDR2 (germline): SNHLY, FYNNEI. V was pared by 4 bases and J by 2 bases, with 18 bases between. CDR3 coding DNA: TGTGCCAGCAGTGTCCAGAGGAGAGGGTACACCTACAATGAGCAGTTCTTC. Encoded protein: CASSVQRRGYTYNEQFF.

This sequence joins TRBV5-4 and TRBJ2-1; 9 bases are shared with TRBD2. Trimming at V came to 4 bases and at J to 4 bases, leaving 6 bases not matched to a gene. The CDR3 extends over 15 amino acids. Germline lookup yields CDR1 SGHNT and CDR2 YYREEE (reference sequence). The CDR3 spells CASSVSLAGYNEQFF. The CDR3 nucleotides are TGTGCCAGCAGCGTGAGCCTAGCGGGATACAATGAGCAGTTCTTC.

The rearrangement uses TRBV5-6 and TRBJ1-1; D remains ambiguous. The CDR3 runs to 13 residues. Germline CDR1 SGHDT, CDR2 YYEEEE. V gave up 5 bases and J gave up 0 bases, with 8 bases separating them. CDR3 in amino acids: CASRSLLNTEAFF. DNA for the CDR3: TGTGCCAGCAGGTCTCTGTTGAACACTGAAGCTTTCTTT.

This chain uses TRBV7-9 with TRBJ2-5, with TRBD2 identical over 8 bases. Looked up from germline, CDR1 is SEHNR and CDR2 is FQNEAQ (reference sequence). V trimming: 3 bases; J trimming: 5 bases; junction bases outside the gene matches: 5. CDR3 length: 14 residues. CDR3 DNA: TGTGCCAGCAGCTTTCGGGGGGGCGCGGAGACCCAGTACTTC. Its protein product is CASSFRGGAETQYF.

The chain has TRBV7-2 and TRBJ1-1, with D possibly being TRBD1 (6 bases). From germline, CDR1 is SGHTA and CDR2 FQGNSA. The CDR3 covers 13 residues. Trimming took 3 bases from V and 5 from J, leaving 10 bases between them. CDR3 in amino acids: CASSLAGATEAFF. The CDR3 bases are TGTGCCAGCAGCTTGGCAGGGGCGACTGAAGCTTTCTTT.

The chain links TRBV10-1 to TRBJ2-3, with TRBD2 matching over 12 bases. CDR1 and CDR2 from the germline V gene are WNHNN and SYGVQD (reference sequence). V dropped 4 bases and J dropped 7; count of bases not matched to a gene: 6. The CDR3 is 15 residues long. CDR3 loop: CASSGTSGDPYTQYF. Written as DNA, the CDR3 is TGCGCCAGCAGTGGGACTAGCGGGGATCCCTATACGCAGTATTTT.

The rearrangement joins TRBV25-1 to TRBJ2-4; TRBD2 might be the D (7 bases). V lost 1 base and J 6 bases, leaving 16 bases between the germline ends. In germline, CDR1 is MGHDK, CDR2 SYGVNS. This CDR3 has 16 amino acids. The chain's CDR3 is CASSESRGGRGNIQYF. The CDR3 region has the DNA TGTGCCAGCAGTGAATCGAGGGGGGGGCGTGGAAACATTCAGTACTTC.

The rearrangement joins TRBV30 to TRBJ1-1; D might be TRBD1 (5 bases). From germline, CDR1 is GTSNPN and CDR2 SVGIG (reference sequence). Between the trimmed V and J ends, which lost 7 bases and 6 bases, there was a span of 12 bases. The CDR3 extends over 11 amino acids. CDR3: CAYKIGAEAFF. Here the CDR3 DNA reads TGTGCCTACAAAATAGGGGCTGAAGCTTTCTTT.

The chain employs TRBV21-1 and TRBJ2-7; TRBD1, the table's D call, lacks a check against the DNA. TRBV21-1 is reported as a pseudogene. The CDR3 has 12 residues. The CDR3 region is CASRTGPYEQYF. CDR3 coding DNA: TGTGCCAGCAGGACAGGACCCTACGAGCAGTACTTC.

The V and J genes are TRBV7-3 and TRBJ1-4; 8 bases are a match to TRBD1. CDR1 and CDR2 from the germline V gene are SGHTA and FQGTGA. The CDR3 spans 15 residues. J gave up 8 bases and V 4 bases, and 9 bases lay outside the gene matches. The CDR3 DNA is TGTGCCAGCAGCTACGGACCAGGGGGCGACGAAAAACTGTTTTTT. Amino acid sequence: CASSYGPGGDEKLFF.

The chain uses TRBV19 and TRBJ1-6; 7 positions agree with TRBD1. With V trimmed by 5 bases and J by 5 bases, 6 bases remained unmatched. This CDR3 has 15 residues. From germline, CDR1 is LNHDA and CDR2 SQIVND (reference sequence). CDR3 in DNA: TGTGCCAGTAGTCCTCAAGGACAGGATAATTCACCCCTCCACTTT. Translation gives CASSPQGQDNSPLHF.

This chain links TRBV27 with TRBJ2-7; D not certain. CDR3 length equals 15 residues. Germline assignment: CDR1 MNHEY and CDR2 SMNVEV (reference sequence). The ends were cut back, 2 bases at V and 1 base at J, with 12 bases in the middle. The CDR3 loop reads CASSLALRFSYEQYF. For the CDR3, the DNA is TGTGCCAGCAGTTTAGCACTGAGGTTTTCCTACGAGCAGTACTTC.

This chain links TRBV6-4 with TRBJ1-1; tentatively, D is TRBD1 (5 bases). V was shortened by 4 bases and J by 5 bases, with 14 bases between the two germline ends. Germline V CDR1 and CDR2: MRHNA, SNTAGT. The CDR3 is 14 residues long. The CDR3 sequence is CASSVSGRVTEAFF. Written as DNA, the CDR3 is TGTGCCAGCAGTGTAAGTGGCAGGGTAACTGAAGCTTTCTTT.

This chain joins TRBV7-3 and TRBJ2-7, with D possibly TRBD2 on 5 matching bases. The germline V gene encodes CDR1 SGHTA and CDR2 FQGTGA. CDR3 length equals 13 residues. V gave up 4 bases and J gave up 6 bases, with 13 bases separating them. This CDR3 is CASSSTGNSEQYF. The CDR3 DNA reads as TGTGCCAGCAGCTCGACCGGGAATTCCGAGCAGTACTTC.

This chain connects TRBV18 to TRBJ2-7; TRBD1 matches 9 bases. With V trimmed by 3 bases and J by 6 bases, 3 bases remained unmatched. The CDR3 has 13 amino acids. Germline V gives CDR1 KGHSH, CDR2 LQKENI. The CDR3 protein is CASSPGQGFEQYF. DNA for the CDR3: TGTGCCAGCTCACCCGGACAGGGGTTCGAGCAGTACTTC.

The V call is TRBV5-8, the J call TRBJ2-4, with D tentatively TRBD1 (5 bases). Germline CDR1 and CDR2: SGHTS and YDEGEE. Trimming left V 0 bases short and J 13 bases short, with 5 bases between. The CDR3 loop spans 10 amino acids. CDR3 protein: CASSLGGQYF. The CDR3, as DNA: TGTGCCAGCAGCTTGGGGGGCCAGTACTTC.

The rearrangement uses TRBV9 and TRBJ2-7; 7 nucleotides match TRBD1. CDR3 size: 16 residues. Germline CDR1 reads SGDLS; CDR2 reads YYNGEE. V shed 3 bases and J 7 bases; nucleotides not matched to a gene: 16. CDR3 in amino acids: CASSERTGAPAREQYF. The CDR3 DNA is TGTGCCAGCAGCGAGAGAACAGGGGCTCCGGCAAGAGAGCAGTACTTC.

The chain links TRBV12-5 to TRBJ1-6; 8 positions agree with TRBD1. The CDR3 is made up of 15 amino acids. V lost 5 bases and J lost 8; bases outside the gene matches: 8. Germline CDR1 LGHNT, CDR2 FRNRAP. The CDR3 DNA sequence: TGTGCTAGTGGTACCAGGACAGGGATATATTCACCCCTCCACTTT. Translated, it gives CASGTRTGIYSPLHF. The whole variable domain, filled in from reference TRBV12-5 and TRBJ1-6, reads DARVTQTPRHKVTEMGQEVTMRCQPILGHNTVFWYRQTMMQGLELLAYFRNRAPLDDSGMPKDRFSAEMPDATLATLKIQPSEPRDSAVYFCASGTRTGIYSPLHFGNGTRLTVT.

The chain is built from TRBV6-1 and TRBJ2-2; 9 positions agree with TRBD2. With 2 bases clipped from V and 5 bases from J, the junction kept 9 bases outside the gene matches. Per germline, CDR1 MNHNS and CDR2 SASEGT. The CDR3 consists of 17 residues. The CDR3 DNA follows: TGTGCCAGCAGTGAACAGGGTGCGGGGGGGCCGACCGGGGAGCTGTTTTTT. Its translation: CASSEQGAGGPTGELFF.

The V gene is TRBV28, the J gene TRBJ1-2, with a weak D call TRBD1 (6 bases). V dropped 3 bases and J dropped 4 bases, with 15 bases sitting between them. The CDR3 loop spans 15 amino acids. In germline, CDR1 is MDHEN, CDR2 SYDVKM. Written as DNA, the CDR3 is TGTGCCAGCAGTTTTAGGGCCAGGGGCGGCTATGGCTACACCTTC. Its translation: CASSFRARGGYGYTF.

This clone was counted a single time. DNA for the CDR3: TGCAGCTTAGCGGGGGACCACACAGATACGCAGTATTTT. Translated: CSLAGDHTDTQYF. This chain connects TRBV29-1 to TRBJ2-3; 9 positions match TRBD2. Per germline, CDR1 SQVTM and CDR2 ANQGSEA. The ends lost 8 bases at V and 2 bases at J; junction bases unmatched: 5. The CDR3 length is 13 residues.